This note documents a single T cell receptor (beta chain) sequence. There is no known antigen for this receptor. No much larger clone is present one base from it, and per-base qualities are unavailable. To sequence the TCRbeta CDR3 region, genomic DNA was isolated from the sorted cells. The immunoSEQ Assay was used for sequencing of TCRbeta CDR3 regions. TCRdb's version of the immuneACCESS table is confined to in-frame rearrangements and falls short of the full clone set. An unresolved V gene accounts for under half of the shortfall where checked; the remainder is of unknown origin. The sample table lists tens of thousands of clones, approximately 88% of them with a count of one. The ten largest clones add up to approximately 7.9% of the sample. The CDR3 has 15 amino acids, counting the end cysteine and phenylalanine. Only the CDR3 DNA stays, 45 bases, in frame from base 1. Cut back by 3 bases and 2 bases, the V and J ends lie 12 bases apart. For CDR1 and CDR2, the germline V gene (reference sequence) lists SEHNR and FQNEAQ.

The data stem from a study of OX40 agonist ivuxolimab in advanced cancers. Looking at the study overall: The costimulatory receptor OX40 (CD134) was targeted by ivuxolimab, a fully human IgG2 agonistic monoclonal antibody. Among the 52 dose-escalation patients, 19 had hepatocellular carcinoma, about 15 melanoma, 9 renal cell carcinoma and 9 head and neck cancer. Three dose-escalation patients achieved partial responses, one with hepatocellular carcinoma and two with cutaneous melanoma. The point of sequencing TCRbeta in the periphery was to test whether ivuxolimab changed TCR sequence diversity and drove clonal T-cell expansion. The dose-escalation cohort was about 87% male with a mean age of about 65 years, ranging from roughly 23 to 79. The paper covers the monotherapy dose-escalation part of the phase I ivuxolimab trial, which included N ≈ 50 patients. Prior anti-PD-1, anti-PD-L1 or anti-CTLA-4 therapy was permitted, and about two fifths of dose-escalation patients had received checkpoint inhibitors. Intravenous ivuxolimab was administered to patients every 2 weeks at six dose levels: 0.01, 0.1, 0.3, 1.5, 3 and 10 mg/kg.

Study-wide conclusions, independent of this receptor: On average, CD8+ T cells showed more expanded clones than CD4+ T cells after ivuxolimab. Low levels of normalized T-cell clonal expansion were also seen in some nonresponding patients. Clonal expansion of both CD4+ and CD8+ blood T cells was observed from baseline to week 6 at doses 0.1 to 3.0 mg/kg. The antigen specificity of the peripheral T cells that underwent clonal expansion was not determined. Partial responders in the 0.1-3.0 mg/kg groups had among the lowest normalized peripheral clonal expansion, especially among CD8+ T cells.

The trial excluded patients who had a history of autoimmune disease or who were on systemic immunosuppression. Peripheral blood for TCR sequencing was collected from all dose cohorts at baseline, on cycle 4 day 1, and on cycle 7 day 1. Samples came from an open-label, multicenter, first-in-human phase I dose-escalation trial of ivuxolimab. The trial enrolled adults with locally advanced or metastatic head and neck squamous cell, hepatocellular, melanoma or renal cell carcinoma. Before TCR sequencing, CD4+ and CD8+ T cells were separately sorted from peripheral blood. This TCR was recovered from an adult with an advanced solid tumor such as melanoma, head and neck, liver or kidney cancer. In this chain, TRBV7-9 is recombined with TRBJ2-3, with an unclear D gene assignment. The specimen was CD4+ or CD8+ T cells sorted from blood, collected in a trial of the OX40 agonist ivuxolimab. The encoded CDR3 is CASSFSAVPTDTQYF. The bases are TGTGCCAGCAGCTTTTCGGCGGTCCCCACAGATACGCAGTATTTT.